Listed below are T cell receptor beta chains from one sample, sequenced in a study of cytomegalovirus exposure and HLA in healthy donors. Clones were read by immunoSEQ multiplex PCR, and TCRdb kept only the in-frame ones, dropping some. The sample yields about 170,000 clones, approximately 87% seen once. The sequenced sample was PBMCs. These receptors were taken from a woman aged 25 to 39 in good health and CMV-seronegative. CDR3s leave out the opening cysteine and the closing phenylalanine or tryptophan.

j_call | v_call | cdr3_aa
TRBJ2-4 | TRBV2 | ASSPRSAPGDIQY
TRBJ1-2 | TRBV10-1 | ASSRDRGIDGYT
TRBJ1-2 | TRBV7-9 | ASSLSVGVPAYGYT
TRBJ1-1 | TRBV6-1 | ASSERQGALNTEAF
TRBJ1-2 | TRBV6-6 | ASRETAQEGYT
TRBJ2-3 | TRBV29-1 | SVEGDTDTQY
TRBJ1-1 | TRBV2 | ASRQQGAGMGGTEAF
TRBJ1-2 | TRBV19 | ASSIPGLPDKGYT
TRBJ1-2 | TRBV5-1 | ASSSGQGVVRGGYGYT
TRBJ2-3 | TRBV11-2 | ASSSTTTGTQY
TRBJ2-3 | TRBV18 | ATVAGNTDTQY
NA | TRBV27 | ASSQGTPGPYEQY
TRBJ2-3 | TRBV6-1 | ASSEEGIGVFTDTQY
TRBJ1-2 | TRBV19 | ASSVTGGSGYT
TRBJ1-2 | TRBV30 | AWNSGTGYGYT
TRBJ2-1 | TRBV10-3 | AISRRDSYNEQF
TRBJ2-7 | TRBV15 | ATSGRQAYEQY
TRBJ2-6 | TRBV15 | ATSSGNPGANVLT
TRBJ2-3 | TRBV2 | ASGTRAPSTDTQY
TRBJ1-2 | TRBV30 | AWSGQAVYGYT
TRBJ2-7 | TRBV19 | ASSPRDSNLYEQY
TRBJ1-1 | TRBV7-6 | ASSSTAGMRTEAF
TRBJ2-3 | TRBV9 | ASSVNVGTSPYRTDTQY
TRBJ2-1 | TRBV5-1 | ASSLDLYEQF
TRBJ2-1 | TRBV2 | ASSETGKTEQF
TRBJ2-7 | TRBV5-5 | ASSPPRGTEQY
TRBJ1-6 | TRBV27 | ASSLSPGSSYNSPLH
TRBJ2-5 | TRBV18 | ASSLAGVPQETQY
TRBJ1-2 | TRBV7-2 | ASSRDTGSKS
TRBJ2-1 | TRBV27 | ASSYSGSNNEQF
TRBJ1-1 | TRBV18 | ASSPKQENTEAF
TRBJ2-2 | TRBV4-1 | ASSHLAGKVSGELF
TRBJ2-1 | TRBV10-3 | AISGLAGGGTDINEQF
TRBJ2-7 | TRBV7-2 | ASSLDHRNSFFYEQY
TRBJ1-1 | TRBV5-4 | ASRHQRGMNTEAF